The 28 T cell receptor beta chains below all came from one sample that was sequenced in a study of blood T cell repertoires in COVID-19. The assay was immunoSEQ multiplex PCR, and TCRdb's table has in-frame clones only and misses some. The sample shows about 120,000 clones, approximately 83% of them seen only once. Sequences were obtained from peripheral blood. These receptors were taken from a man older than 75 with acute or convalescent COVID-19.

This chain links TRBV7-3 with TRBJ1-2; 11 nucleotides line up with TRBD1. V was pared by 4 bases and J by 7 bases, with 5 bases of the junction left unmatched. The V gene's germline CDR1 is SGHTA and CDR2 FQGTGA. The CDR3 has 14 amino acids. The DNA for the CDR3 is TGTGCCAGCAGCTCGGGACAGGGGGTGGGTGGCTACACCTTC. Translation: CASSSGQGVGGYTF.

The chain combines TRBV6-6 with TRBJ1-3; 7 bases agree with TRBD1. This CDR3 comprises 16 residues. J gave up 0 bases and V 6 bases, and 8 bases lay outside the gene matches. CDR1 MNHNY and CDR2 SVGAGI come from the germline V gene (reference sequence). CDR3 nucleotide sequence: TGTGCCAGCAGGTTGGGACAGCAAAGCTCTGGAAACACCATATATTTT. This encodes CASRLGQQSSGNTIYF.

The table lists this clone with many counts. The chain couples TRBV5-6 to TRBJ1-2; D uncertain. Germline CDR1 reads SGHDT; CDR2 reads YYEEEE. The CDR3 extends over 12 amino acids. V was clipped by 0 bases and J by 7 bases, with 7 bases between them. CDR3 sequence (DNA): TGTGCCAGCAGCTTGGGAGTAGCTGGCTACACCTTC. Residues: CASSLGVAGYTF.

The CDR3 loop reads CASRGQGSGEQYF. CDR3 sequence (DNA): TGTGCCAGTAGGGGACAGGGATCGGGAGAGCAGTACTTC. The chain links TRBV3-1 (or the pseudogene TRBV3-2) to TRBJ2-7, with 9 bases matching TRBD1. The CDR3 runs 13 residues. V was clipped by 9 bases and J by 7 bases; unmatched bases: 10. Per the germline V gene, CDR1 is LGHDT and CDR2 is YNNKEL (reference sequence).

This clone appeared a single time. The J gene is TRBJ2-2, the V gene TRBV6-6; 9 nucleotides align to TRBD2. V dropped 5 bases and J dropped 0; count of bases not matched to a gene: 10. The CDR3 runs 18 residues. The germline CDR1 and CDR2 sequences are MNHNY and SVGAGI (reference sequence). CDR3 amino acids: CASSPPASGTANTGELFF. CDR3 DNA sequence: TGTGCCAGCAGTCCGCCGGCTAGCGGGACCGCGAACACCGGGGAGCTGTTTTTT.

The chain combines TRBV13 with TRBJ2-6; D gene uncertain. CDR3 length: 16 residues. With 0 bases removed from V and 4 bases from J, the gap between germline ends came to 10 bases. CDR1 and CDR2 (germline): PRHDT, FYEKMQ (reference sequence). This CDR3 reads CASSLGGVIGANVLTF. The CDR3 DNA sequence: TGTGCCAGCAGCTTAGGCGGTGTAATCGGGGCCAACGTCCTGACTTTC.

This chain joins TRBV24-1 and TRBJ2-3; 8 bases match TRBD2. J lost 4 bases, V lost 4 bases, and 6 bases had no gene match. The CDR3 is 15 amino acids. Per germline, CDR1 KGHDR and CDR2 SFDVKD. The CDR3 loop reads CATSESGRVADTQYF. The CDR3 coding sequence is TGTGCCACCAGTGAGAGCGGGAGAGTGGCAGATACGCAGTATTTT.

The rearrangement joins TRBV7-9 to TRBJ2-1; a weak D match, TRBD2 (7 bases). Trimming took 4 bases from V and 0 from J, leaving 13 bases between them. The CDR3 is made up of 16 amino acids. CDR1 SEHNR and CDR2 FQNEAQ come from the germline V gene (reference sequence). CDR3 DNA sequence: TGTGCCAGCAGCTGGTTGGGAGGGGGCTCCTACAATGAGCAGTTCTTC. Protein: CASSWLGGGSYNEQFF.

The chain has TRBV14 and TRBJ1-2; TRBD1 matches 7 bases. After removal of 2 bases from V and 6 bases from J, the junction contained 6 bases not matched to a gene. The CDR3 totals 14 residues. Germline loops: CDR1 SGHDN, CDR2 FVKESK. DNA of the CDR3: TGTGCCAGCAGCCAACAGGGGGGCTGGGATGGCTACACCTTC. It specifies CASSQQGGWDGYTF.

The DNA for the CDR3 is TGCGCCAGCAGCCATCCCACCGGGACAGGGGGCGGAGGCTACACCTTC. Its translation: CASSHPTGTGGGGYTF. The V and J genes are TRBV4-1 and TRBJ1-2; 12 nucleotides agree with TRBD1. CDR1 MGHRA and CDR2 YSYEKL come from the germline V gene. This CDR3 has 16 amino acids. V was pared by 3 bases and J by 8 bases, with 10 bases of the junction left unmatched.

This clone was detected only a few times. The V gene is TRBV9, the J gene TRBJ1-1; D possibly corresponds to TRBD1 (5 bases). Germline lookup yields CDR1 SGDLS and CDR2 YYNGEE. Trimming pared 4 bases from V and 3 bases from J, leaving 13 bases between. CDR3 length equals 14 residues. CDR3 amino acids: CASSLQGGDTEAFF. The CDR3, as DNA: TGTGCCAGCAGCCTCCAAGGAGGGGACACTGAAGCTTTCTTT.

The CDR3: CASSQGQRNTEAFF. The CDR3 DNA reads as TGTGCCAGCTCCCAAGGACAGAGGAACACTGAAGCTTTCTTT. This chain links TRBV18 with TRBJ1-1, with D perhaps TRBD1 (6 bases). Germline assignment: CDR1 KGHSH and CDR2 LQKENI. The CDR3 runs to 14 residues. Trimming took 6 bases from V and 1 from J, leaving 12 bases between them.

The V call is TRBV5-1, the J call TRBJ1-6; 8 nucleotides align to TRBD1. CDR1 and CDR2 (germline): SGHRS, YFSETQ. The V segment lost 4 bases and the J segment 7 bases; nucleotides outside the gene matches: 7. The CDR3 totals 15 residues. CDR3 nucleotides: TGCGCCAGCAGCCTTTCGGGACAGGAGAATTCACCCCTCCACTTT. Protein: CASSLSGQENSPLHF.

The V call is TRBV6-5, the J call TRBJ2-7; no clear D. V gave up 5 bases and J gave up 5 bases, with 19 bases separating them. Germline lookup yields CDR1 MNHEY and CDR2 SVGAGI. The CDR3 runs 15 residues. The CDR3 sequence: CASSPAVARSHEQYF. In nucleotides, the CDR3 is TGTGCCAGCAGTCCCGCGGTAGCCCGTTCGCACGAGCAGTACTTC.

The CDR3 region has the DNA TGTGCCAGCAGCCTTGGTGCTAGCGGGCACGAGCAGTACTTC. Translated: CASSLGASGHEQYF. This rearrangement joins TRBV11-3 to TRBJ2-7; 8 bases map to TRBD2. This CDR3 spans 14 amino acids. Germline V CDR1 and CDR2: SGHNT, YENEEA. V lost 5 bases and J lost 5; bases outside the gene matches: 8.

This clone showed up just a few times. The rearrangement links TRBV2 to TRBJ1-4; 12 bases line up with TRBD1. After removal of 5 bases from V and 8 bases from J, the junction contained 6 bases not matched to a gene. The CDR3 contains 15 residues. CDR1 is SNHLY and CDR2 is FYNNEI in the germline V gene. The CDR3 loop reads CASSRDGTGGEKLFF. CDR3 nucleotide sequence: TGTGCCAGCAGTCGAGACGGGACAGGGGGCGAAAAACTGTTTTTT.

This clone showed up just once. The CDR3 bases are TGCGCCAGCAGCCCACTGACGGGGGCCTACGAGCAGTACTTC. This translates into CASSPLTGAYEQYF. This rearrangement joins TRBV4-3 to TRBJ2-7, with a weak D call TRBD2 (6 bases). Germline loops: CDR1 LGHNA, CDR2 YSLEER. The CDR3 is 14 residues long. V was pared by 4 bases and J by 2 bases, with 12 bases between.

The rearrangement uses TRBV18 and TRBJ1-3; 7 positions match TRBD1. The CDR3 has 15 residues. V lost 3 bases to trimming and J lost 2 bases; unmatched junction nucleotides: 4. CDR1 and CDR2 from the germline V gene are KGHSH and LQKENI. CDR3 protein: CASSPPTGPGNTIYF. The CDR3 nucleotides are TGTGCCAGCTCACCGCCGACAGGGCCTGGAAACACCATATATTTT.

In its sample, this clone was seen many times. At one end the junction does not follow the germline gene, possibly because of a read error. The rearrangement joins TRBV6-4 to TRBJ2-7, with TRBD1 matching over 7 bases. CDR1 is MRHNA, CDR2 SNTAGT, per germline. CDR3 length: 16 residues. CDR3 in amino acids: CASSWGSTGVYYDQYF. For the CDR3, the DNA is TGTGCCAGCAGTTGGGGCTCCACAGGGGTCTACTACGATCAGTACTTC.

The J gene is TRBJ2-1, the V gene TRBV19; 10 nucleotides align to TRBD2. The CDR3 is 14 residues long. J lost 10 bases, V lost 6 bases, and 9 bases had no gene match. Germline CDR1 and CDR2: LNHDA and SQIVND (reference sequence). CDR3 sequence: CASRTLAGVGEQFF. For the CDR3, the DNA is TGTGCCAGTAGAACCCTAGCGGGGGTGGGAGAGCAGTTCTTC.

This clone turned up a few times. The V call is TRBV30, the J call TRBJ2-2; no definite D call. The V and J ends lost 3 bases and 6 bases respectively, with 11 bases between them. This CDR3 contains 13 residues. Germline CDR1 and CDR2: GTSNPN and SVGIG (reference sequence). The CDR3 nucleotides read TGTGCCTGGAGGACTTCTGCGCCCGGGGAGCTGTTTTTT. Translating it yields CAWRTSAPGELFF.

The chain uses TRBV7-2 and TRBJ2-1, with 7 bases that match TRBD2. V lost 8 bases, J lost 6 bases, and 10 bases stayed unmatched. This CDR3 region has 14 residues. Per germline, CDR1 SGHTA and CDR2 FQGNSA. CDR3 region: CASGGTMIGNEQFF. DNA of the CDR3: TGTGCCAGCGGGGGGACTATGATCGGCAATGAGCAGTTCTTC.

This clone was detected once. The V gene is TRBV19, the J gene TRBJ1-2; TRBD1 matches 9 bases. Looked up from germline, CDR1 is LNHDA and CDR2 is SQIVND (reference sequence). This CDR3 contains 16 residues. V lost 5 bases to trimming and J lost 2 bases; unmatched junction nucleotides: 9. CDR3 amino acids: CASSFPPGQGNYGYTF. In DNA form, the CDR3 reads TGTGCCAGTAGTTTCCCCCCGGGACAGGGAAACTATGGCTACACCTTC.

The sample holds a few counts of this clone. The chain employs TRBV18 and TRBJ1-3; D remains ambiguous. This CDR3 comprises 13 residues. Trimming took off 0 bases at V and 9 bases at J, with 9 bases between the two ends. Germline CDR1 is KGHSH and CDR2 is LQKENI. CDR3 amino acids: CASSPPGARTIYF. Here the CDR3 DNA reads TGTGCCAGCTCACCACCGGGCGCACGCACCATATATTTT.

This rearrangement joins TRBV3-1 (or the pseudogene TRBV3-2) to TRBJ2-5, with 8 bases lining up with TRBD2. Germline V gene data show CDR1 as LGHDT and CDR2 as YNNKEL (reference sequence). The CDR3 has 14 amino acids. J gave up 5 bases and V 6 bases, and 8 bases lay outside the gene matches. CDR3 bases: TGTGCCAGCAGGCCAGCGGGGGAGGCGGAGACCCAGTACTTC. Translated, it gives CASRPAGEAETQYF.

V usage is TRBV7-2 and J usage is TRBJ1-1; D remains unclear. Trimming cost V 7 bases and J 0 bases, with 9 bases left between them. This CDR3 comprises 13 residues. Germline V gene data show CDR1 as SGHTA and CDR2 as FQGNSA. CDR3: CASTHPMNTEAFF. Here the CDR3 DNA reads TGTGCCAGCACCCATCCCATGAACACTGAAGCTTTCTTT.

V and J are TRBV2 and TRBJ1-4; TRBD1 matches 7 bases. After removal of 6 bases from V and 8 bases from J, the junction contained 3 bases not matched to a gene. The CDR3 is made up of 12 amino acids. CDR1 and CDR2 (germline): SNHLY, FYNNEI. CDR3 bases: TGTGCCAGCAGAGGACAGGTAGAAAAACTGTTTTTT. The encoded protein is CASRGQVEKLFF.

This clone was seen only once. This chain uses TRBV6-5 with TRBJ1-1; D possibly corresponds to TRBD1 (5 bases). The CDR3 contains 14 residues. Germline CDR1 reads MNHEY; CDR2 reads SVGAGI. Trimming removed 2 bases at V and 1 base at J, with 8 bases between. The CDR3 DNA reads TGTGCCAGCAGTTACCTGGGGCGGAACACTGAAGCTTTCTTT. It encodes CASSYLGRNTEAFF.